This T cell receptor beta chain was retrieved from a study of Tregs in tolerant kidney transplant recipients. The CDR3 spans 15 residues. V gave up 4 bases and J gave up 3 bases; unmatched junction bases: 5. Per germline, CDR1 SGHRS and CDR2 YFSETQ. Mixed chimerism was transient after nonmyeloablative marrow transplants from related graft donors. CD4+CD25+CD127- Tregs, CD4+CD25- non-Tregs, CD4 and CD8 cells were sorted. The table came from immunoSEQ multiplex PCR; TCRdb's copy has only in-frame clones and leaves some out. The sample includes roughly 64,000 clones, over 75% of them seen just once. The sequence was obtained from a human patient who received a combined kidney and bone marrow transplant. Some T cells may possibly be graft donor cells. This sample comprised CD4+ T cells from blood (PBMCs), obtained 6 months after the transplant. This chain links TRBV5-1 with TRBJ2-1, with 9 bases that match TRBD2. The CDR3: CASSAREGRYNEQFF. CDR3 sequence (DNA): TGCGCCAGCAGCGCGCGGGAGGGCCGCTACAATGAGCAGTTCTTC. Full variable domain (rest looked up from reference TRBV5-1 and TRBJ2-1): KAGVTQTPRYLIKTRGQQVTLSCSPISGHRSVSWYQQTPGQGLQFLFEYFSETQRNKGNFPGRFSGRQFSNSRSEMNVSTLELGDSALYLCASSAREGRYNEQFFGPGTRLTVL.